Following are 30 T cell receptor beta chains from one sample sequenced in a study of blood T cell repertoires in COVID-19. Clones were sequenced by immunoSEQ multiplex PCR, and TCRdb holds only the in-frame ones, with some missing. The table lists a few hundred thousand clones, about 82% of them singletons, with 9% to 15% in the top ten. Sequenced input: peripheral blood. The receptors here all came from an elderly man with acute or convalescent COVID-19.

CDR3 loop: CASKREGRTDTQYF. CDR3 bases: TGTGCCAGCAAGCGGGAGGGGCGGACAGATACGCAGTATTTT. The chain is built from TRBV19 and TRBJ2-3, with 10 nucleotides matching TRBD2. In germline, CDR1 is LNHDA, CDR2 SQIVND (reference sequence). Unmatched junction bases numbered 6, after V lost 9 bases and J lost 3 bases. The CDR3 runs 14 residues.

Concerning this clone: The same CDR3 is also encoded by other DNA sequences in this sample. The chain recombines TRBV2 with TRBJ1-5, with 10 bases lining up with TRBD1. Trimming took 7 bases from V and 4 from J; bases not matched to a gene: 4. The CDR3 consists of 14 residues. Germline V gene data show CDR1 as SNHLY and CDR2 as FYNNEI. The CDR3 DNA reads TGTGCCAGCAAAGGACAGGGGGAAAATCAGCCCCAGCATTTT. Its protein product is CASKGQGENQPQHF.

As regards this clone: The same CDR3 also results from other DNA sequences found in this sample. The chain recombines TRBV19 with TRBJ1-1; 8 bases line up with TRBD1. Germline V gene data show CDR1 as LNHDA and CDR2 as SQIVND (reference sequence). The CDR3 has 14 amino acids. The J segment lost 1 base and the V segment lost 3 bases, leaving 1 base of the junction unmatched. In DNA, the CDR3 is TGTGCCAGTAGTATGGGGACAGGGAACACTGAAGCTTTCTTT. Translation: CASSMGTGNTEAFF.

This clone turned up a few times. In DNA form, the CDR3 reads TGTGCCAGTAGTATAGGGCTAGCGGGCTACGAGCAGTACTTC. Translation: CASSIGLAGYEQYF. The chain couples TRBV19 to TRBJ2-7, with 8 nucleotides matching TRBD2. Germline trimming cut 1 base from V and 3 bases from J; bases unmatched to any gene: 2. The CDR3 runs to 14 residues. In germline, CDR1 is LNHDA, CDR2 SQIVND (reference sequence).

This clone came up a few times. The gene calls are TRBV28 and TRBJ1-5, with D hard to call. The V end lost 6 bases, the J end lost 2 bases, and 14 bases lay between the germline ends. The germline gives CDR1 MDHEN, CDR2 SYDVKM. CDR3 length: 15 amino acids. In nucleotides, the CDR3 is TGTGCCAGCAGAACCCCCCTGAGAGGCAATCAGCCCCAGCATTTT. Translated: CASRTPLRGNQPQHF. The whole variable domain, filled in from reference TRBV28 and TRBJ1-5, reads DVKVTQSSRYLVKRTGEKVFLECVQDMDHENMFWYRQDPGLGLRLIYFSYDVKMKEKGDIPEGYSVSREKKERFSLILESASTNQTSMYLCASRTPLRGNQPQHFGDGTRLSIL.

The rearrangement uses TRBV3-1 (or the pseudogene TRBV3-2) and TRBJ2-1, with TRBD2 identical over 14 bases. CDR1 is LGHDT, CDR2 YNNKEL, per germline (reference sequence). This CDR3 spans 16 amino acids. V lost 3 bases, J lost 7 bases, and 5 bases stayed unmatched. The CDR3 DNA reads TGTGCCAGCAGCCAGACTAGCGGGGGGGCTGAGAATGAGCAGTTCTTC. Amino acid sequence: CASSQTSGGAENEQFF.

The chain carries TRBV2 and TRBJ1-2, with 12 positions matching TRBD1. The CDR3 covers 14 residues. The ends lost 9 bases at V and 7 bases at J; junction bases unmatched: 9. Germline V lookup: CDR1 SNHLY, CDR2 FYNNEI. CDR3 loop: CASPPGTGGGGYTF. Here the CDR3 DNA reads TGTGCCAGTCCGCCCGGGACAGGGGGCGGTGGCTACACCTTC.

The chain is built from TRBV27 and TRBJ2-5, with a tentative D call TRBD1 (6 bases). Trimming left V 0 bases short and J 5 bases short, with 10 bases between. The CDR3 runs to 14 residues. Germline CDR1 MNHEY, CDR2 SMNVEV (reference sequence). The CDR3 DNA sequence: TGTGCCAGCAGTTTATCGCAGGGGATGGAGACCCAGTACTTC. Its protein is CASSLSQGMETQYF.

Details on this clone: The identical CDR3 is also encoded by other nucleotide sequences in the sample. The chain combines TRBV29-1 with TRBJ1-1; 12 bases line up with TRBD1. This CDR3 comprises 12 residues. Germline CDR1 reads SQVTM; CDR2 reads ANQGSEA. V shed 6 bases, J shed 5 bases, and the junction held 1 base outside the gene matches. The CDR3 DNA follows: TGCAGCGTGGGACAGGGGGCGACTGAAGCTTTCTTT. As protein: CSVGQGATEAFF.

The chain links TRBV2 to TRBJ1-5; no reliable D call. Germline CDR1 is SNHLY and CDR2 is FYNNEI. V shed 4 bases and J shed 4 bases, with 14 bases lying between them. The CDR3 extends over 15 amino acids. The CDR3 coding sequence is TGTGCCAGCAGTGGATCTTCGCGTCTAAATCAGCCCCAGCATTTT. Encoded protein: CASSGSSRLNQPQHF.

The chain recombines TRBV3-1 (or the pseudogene TRBV3-2) with TRBJ2-3, with 10 bases aligning to TRBD1. The CDR3 length is 17 residues. V dropped 3 bases and J dropped 11; count of bases not matched to a gene: 17. The germline V gene has CDR1 LGHDT and CDR2 YNNKEL (reference sequence). The CDR3 is CASSHTGTGVSPQGQYF. The CDR3, as DNA: TGTGCCAGCAGCCATACCGGGACAGGGGTCTCCCCACAGGGGCAGTATTTT.

The rearrangement links TRBV5-1 to TRBJ2-5, with a tentative D call TRBD1 (6 bases). CDR3 length equals 15 residues. Looked up from germline, CDR1 is SGHRS and CDR2 is YFSETQ. V lost 0 bases and J 0 bases, leaving 9 bases between the germline ends. The CDR3 sequence: CASSLERTDQETQYF. The CDR3 nucleotides read TGCGCCAGCAGCTTGGAACGGACAGACCAAGAGACCCAGTACTTC.

This chain uses TRBV2 with TRBJ1-1, with 9 bases that match TRBD1. The CDR3 is 14 amino acids. Germline CDR1 SNHLY, CDR2 FYNNEI. Trimming took 8 bases from V and 5 from J; bases not matched to a gene: 9. The CDR3 DNA sequence: TGTGCCAGCCGATTACAGGGGGCGAGGACTGAAGCTTTCTTT. As protein: CASRLQGARTEAFF.

The gene calls are TRBV9 and TRBJ2-7, with 11 bases lining up with TRBD2. Germline V lookup: CDR1 SGDLS, CDR2 YYNGEE. This CDR3 comprises 15 residues. The junction had 5 bases not matched to a gene; V was cut back by 4 bases and J by 2 bases. This CDR3 reads CASSPRLAGPYEQYF. The CDR3 DNA reads as TGTGCCAGCAGCCCGAGACTAGCGGGACCCTACGAGCAGTACTTC.

CDR3 residues: CASSFTYNEQFF. In DNA form, the CDR3 reads TGTGCCAGCAGCTTCACTTACAATGAGCAGTTCTTC. The chain carries TRBV5-4 and TRBJ2-1, with unresolved D. The CDR3 loop spans 12 amino acids. The V gene's germline CDR1 is SGHNT and CDR2 YYREEE (reference sequence). V was pared by 2 bases and J by 4 bases, with 4 bases between.

Only a few counts were recorded for this clone. The chain couples TRBV21-1 to TRBJ1-1; TRBD1, the table's D call, lacks a check against the DNA. TRBV21-1 is reported as a pseudogene. The CDR3 is made up of 16 amino acids. The CDR3 protein is CASSKGRGYMNTEAFF. The CDR3 DNA follows: TGTGCCAGCAGCAAAGGCAGGGGCTACATGAACACTGAAGCTTTCTTT.

The V call is TRBV7-2, the J call TRBJ2-1; 7 bases align to TRBD1. The length of the CDR3 is 14 residues. Germline CDR1 reads SGHTA; CDR2 reads FQGNSA. V lost 2 bases and J lost 9; bases outside the gene matches: 7. The CDR3 loop reads CASSLTGAASEQFF. As DNA, the CDR3 is TGTGCCAGCAGCTTAACAGGGGCCGCCAGTGAGCAGTTCTTC. Combining the CDR3 with reference TRBV7-2 and TRBJ2-1 gives the whole variable domain GAGVSQSPSNKVTEKGKDVELRCDPISGHTALYWYRQSLGQGLEFLIYFQGNSAPDKSGLPSDRFSAERTGGSVSTLTIQRTQQEDSAVYLCASSLTGAASEQFFGPGTRLTVL.

This chain links TRBV5-1 with TRBJ1-1; D is unresolved. CDR1 and CDR2 (germline): SGHRS, YFSETQ. Trimming cost V 0 bases and J 8 bases, with 11 bases left between them. The CDR3 covers 13 residues. The CDR3 region has the DNA TGCGCCAGCAGCTTGGGGGCCCCGGAAGAAGCTTTCTTT. It encodes CASSLGAPEEAFF.

This rearrangement joins TRBV28 to TRBJ2-3; 8 bases match TRBD1. CDR1 and CDR2 (germline): MDHEN, SYDVKM. The V segment lost 6 bases and the J segment 4 bases; nucleotides outside the gene matches: 9. CDR3 size: 15 residues. The DNA for the CDR3 is TGTGCCAGCAGCCGCAGGACAGGGCTCGCAGATACGCAGTATTTT. It yields the protein CASSRRTGLADTQYF.

V usage is TRBV5-8 and J usage is TRBJ2-2; D gene uncertain. Trimming took 0 bases from V and 0 from J, leaving 12 bases between them. Per the germline V gene, CDR1 is SGHTS and CDR2 is YDEGEE. This CDR3 has 17 residues. DNA of the CDR3: TGTGCCAGCAGCTTGGGGTTTCCACAGACGAACACCGGGGAGCTGTTTTTT. Amino acids: CASSLGFPQTNTGELFF.

V usage is TRBV18 and J usage is TRBJ2-1, with D perhaps TRBD2 (6 bases). Trimming removed 4 bases at V and 8 bases at J, with 15 bases between. Germline assignment: CDR1 KGHSH and CDR2 LQKENI. This CDR3 region has 14 residues. The CDR3 nucleotides are TGTGCCAGCTCACTAAGACTAGTCTGGGATGAGCAGTTCTTC. Protein: CASSLRLVWDEQFF.

The rearrangement uses TRBV19 and TRBJ1-2; 7 positions agree with TRBD1. Germline lookup yields CDR1 LNHDA and CDR2 SQIVND (reference sequence). The ends lost 7 bases at V and 5 bases at J; junction bases unmatched: 10. This CDR3 spans 14 amino acids. This chain's CDR3 is CASMGDSRWYGYTF. In nucleotides, the CDR3 is TGTGCCAGTATGGGGGACAGTAGATGGTATGGCTACACCTTC.

This chain uses TRBV28 with TRBJ1-2, with 7 bases matching TRBD1. Germline V lookup: CDR1 MDHEN, CDR2 SYDVKM. J lost 0 bases, V lost 6 bases, and 7 bases had no gene match. The CDR3 is 15 residues long. CDR3 coding DNA: TGTGCCAGCAGCCCTACAGGGGCCACTAACTATGGCTACACCTTC. This sequence encodes CASSPTGATNYGYTF.

V gene TRBV6-5 combines with J gene TRBJ1-2, with no clear D. Trimming took 2 bases from V and 5 from J, leaving 12 bases between them. Germline V lookup: CDR1 MNHEY, CDR2 SVGAGI. The CDR3 has 14 residues. The CDR3 sequence is CASSYAVTLYGYTF. CDR3 DNA sequence: TGTGCCAGCAGTTACGCCGTTACTTTATATGGCTACACCTTC.

The chain is built from TRBV27 and TRBJ2-7, with 8 bases that match TRBD1. J was trimmed by 0 bases and V by 2 bases; bases with no gene match: 3. The CDR3 sequence is 15 residues long. The germline V gene encodes CDR1 MNHEY and CDR2 SMNVEV (reference sequence). The CDR3 region is CASSLTGGSSYEQYF. CDR3 DNA: TGTGCCAGCAGTTTAACAGGGGGGAGCTCCTACGAGCAGTACTTC.

Remarks on this clone: The sample carries other DNA sequences with the same CDR3. The rearrangement joins TRBV12-3 or TRBV12-4 to TRBJ1-1, with a weak D call TRBD1 (5 bases). Trimming removed 2 bases at V and 2 bases at J, with 6 bases between. The CDR3 is made up of 13 amino acids. CDR3 bases: TGTGCCAGCAGTTTAAGGGGAAACACTGAAGCTTTCTTT. It is translated as CASSLRGNTEAFF.

DNA for the CDR3: TGTGCCAGCAGCTCCCGACAGGGAGGTACGAGGGACAATCAGCCCCAGCATTTT. The encoded protein is CASSSRQGGTRDNQPQHF. V gene TRBV5-6 combines with J gene TRBJ1-5; 7 bases agree with TRBD1. CDR1 and CDR2 (germline): SGHDT, YYEEEE. With 3 bases clipped from V and 3 bases from J, the junction kept 15 bases outside the gene matches. The CDR3 runs 18 residues.

The chain couples TRBV25-1 to TRBJ2-5; the D is unclear. The ends were cut back, 4 bases at V and 1 base at J, with 10 bases in the middle. This CDR3 region has 14 residues. Germline V gene lookup returns CDR1 MGHDK and CDR2 SYGVNS. CDR3 loop: CASSAAGGQETQYF. The CDR3 DNA reads as TGTGCCAGCAGTGCCGCCGGCGGCCAAGAGACCCAGTACTTC.

J is TRBJ2-7 and V is TRBV19, with D unclear. The CDR3 length is 13 residues. In germline, CDR1 is LNHDA, CDR2 SQIVND (reference sequence). The V gene lost 4 bases and the J gene lost 8 bases, with 15 bases spanning the gap. The CDR3 DNA reads as TGTGCCAGTAGTACGTCAGGTTTGGAAAAGCAGTACTTC. It translates to CASSTSGLEKQYF. The full variable domain, with the rest looked up from reference TRBV19 and TRBJ2-7, is DGGITQSPKYLFRKEGQNVTLSCEQNLNHDAMYWYRQDPGQGLRLIYYSQIVNDFQKGDIAEGYSVSREKKESFPLTVTSAQKNPTAFYLCASSTSGLEKQYFGPGTRLTVT.

J is TRBJ1-1 and V is TRBV29-1; D perhaps matches TRBD1 (6 bases). Trimming removed 4 bases at V and 4 bases at J, with 13 bases between. The V gene's germline CDR1 is SQVTM and CDR2 ANQGSEA. The CDR3 sequence is 13 residues long. CDR3 nucleotides: TGCAGCGTTGGGTCGGGAGGGGGCACTGAAGCTTTCTTT. Its translation is CSVGSGGGTEAFF.